This record looks at one T cell receptor (beta chain) sequence and its context. Russia was home to the donors, healthy Caucasian individuals aged roughly 6 to 90. The ends were cut back, 2 bases at V and 7 bases at J, with 9 bases in the middle. The CDR3 is 13 residues long. The entry originates in a study of blood T cells in healthy people across ages. Next came a second PCR, run for about 7 to 12 cycles, which used a sample-barcoded 5' primer along with a J-beta primer mix. TCRdb reprocessed the 5' RACE reads via MiXCR and lists one record per CDR3 protein. The sample includes under 1,100,000 distinct CDR3 sequences, 20% to 25% seen only once; the top ten take approximately 0.7%. These same data were also listed under a study on T cells of mothers and their children. As that report states: From each mother came over 8 million TCR beta CDR3 reads, and from each child came around 2.7 million. Unrelated pairs and related pairs have their TCR recombination output shaped similarly by thymic selection.

The chain employs TRBV12-3 or TRBV12-4 and TRBJ2-1; perhaps TRBD1 as D (5 bases). Sample: blood. This clonotype was obtained from a girl aged 2-10 years in good health. The CDR3 bases are TGTGCCAGCAGTTTAAACAGGTGGAATGAGCAGTTCTTC. This encodes CASSLNRWNEQFF.